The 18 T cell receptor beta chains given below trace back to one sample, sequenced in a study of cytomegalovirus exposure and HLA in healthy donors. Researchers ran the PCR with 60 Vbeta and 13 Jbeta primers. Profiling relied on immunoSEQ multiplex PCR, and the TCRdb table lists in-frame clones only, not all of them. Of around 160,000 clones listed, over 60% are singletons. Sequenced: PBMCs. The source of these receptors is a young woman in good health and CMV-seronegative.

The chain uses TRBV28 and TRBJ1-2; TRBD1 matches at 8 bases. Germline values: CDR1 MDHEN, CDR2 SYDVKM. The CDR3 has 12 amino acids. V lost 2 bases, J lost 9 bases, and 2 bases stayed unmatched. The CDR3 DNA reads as TGTGCCAGCAGTTTACGGACAGGGCGCTACACCTTC. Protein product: CASSLRTGRYTF.

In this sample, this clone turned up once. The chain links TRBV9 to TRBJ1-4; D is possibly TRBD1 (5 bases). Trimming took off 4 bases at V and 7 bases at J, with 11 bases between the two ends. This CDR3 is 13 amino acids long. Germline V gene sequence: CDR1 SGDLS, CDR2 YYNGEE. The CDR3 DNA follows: TGTGCCAGCAGCCTGGACATGGGTGAAAAACTGTTTTTT. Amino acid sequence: CASSLDMGEKLFF.

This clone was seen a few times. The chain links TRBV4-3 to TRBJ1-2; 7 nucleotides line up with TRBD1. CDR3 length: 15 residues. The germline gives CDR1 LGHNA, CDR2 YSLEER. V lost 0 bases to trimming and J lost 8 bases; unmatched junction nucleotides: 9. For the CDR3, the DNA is TGCGCCAGCAGCCAAGATCTCACAGGGGATCTCGGCTACACCTTC. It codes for CASSQDLTGDLGYTF.

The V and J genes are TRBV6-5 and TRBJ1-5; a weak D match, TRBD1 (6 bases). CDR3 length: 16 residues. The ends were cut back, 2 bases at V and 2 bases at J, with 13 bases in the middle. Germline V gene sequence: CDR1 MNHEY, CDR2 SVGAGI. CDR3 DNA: TGTGCCAGCAGTTACAGGGGGACCGGAGGCAATCAGCCCCAGCATTTT. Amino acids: CASSYRGTGGNQPQHF.

The chain's CDR3 is CASSLIAGRTDTQYF. As DNA, the CDR3 is TGTGCCAGCAGCTTAATAGCGGGGCGCACAGATACGCAGTATTTT. The V and J genes are TRBV7-7 and TRBJ2-3, with 8 bases lining up with TRBD2. J lost 1 base, V lost 2 bases, and 2 bases had no gene match. The germline CDR1 and CDR2 sequences are SSHAT and FNYEAQ (reference sequence). This CDR3 has 15 residues.

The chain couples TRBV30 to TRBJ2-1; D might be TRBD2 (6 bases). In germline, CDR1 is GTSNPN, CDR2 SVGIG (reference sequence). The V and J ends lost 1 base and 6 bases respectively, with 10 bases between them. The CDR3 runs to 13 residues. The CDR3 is CAWSAGLGNEQFF. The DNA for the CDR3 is TGTGCCTGGAGTGCGGGACTCGGCAATGAGCAGTTCTTC.

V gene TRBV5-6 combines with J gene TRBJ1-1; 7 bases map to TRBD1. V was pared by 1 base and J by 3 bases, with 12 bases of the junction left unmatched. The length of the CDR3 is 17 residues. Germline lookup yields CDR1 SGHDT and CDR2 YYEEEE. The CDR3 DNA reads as TGTGCCAGCAGCTTGTTACTAAGGATCGGACAGGACACTGAAGCTTTCTTT. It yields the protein CASSLLLRIGQDTEAFF.

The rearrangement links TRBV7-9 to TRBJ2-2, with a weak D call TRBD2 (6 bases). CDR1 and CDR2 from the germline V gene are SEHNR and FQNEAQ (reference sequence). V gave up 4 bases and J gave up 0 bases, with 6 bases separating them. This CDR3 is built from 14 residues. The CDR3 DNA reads TGTGCCAGCAGCTCGGGGGCGAACACCGGGGAGCTGTTTTTT. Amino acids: CASSSGANTGELFF.

The CDR3 nucleotides read TGCAGGCTGGTTCAGGAAAATGAGCAGTTCTTC. Its translation: CRLVQENEQFF. The genes are TRBV20-1 and TRBJ2-1; D uncertain. The CDR3 length is 11 residues. Germline CDR1 DFQATT, CDR2 SNEGSKA (reference sequence).

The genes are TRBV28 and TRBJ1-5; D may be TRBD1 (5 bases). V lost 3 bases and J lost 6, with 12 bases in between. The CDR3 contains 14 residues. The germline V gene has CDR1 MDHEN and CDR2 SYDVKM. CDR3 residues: CASSLFRVGQPQHF. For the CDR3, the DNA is TGTGCCAGCAGTTTGTTCAGGGTGGGTCAGCCCCAGCATTTT.

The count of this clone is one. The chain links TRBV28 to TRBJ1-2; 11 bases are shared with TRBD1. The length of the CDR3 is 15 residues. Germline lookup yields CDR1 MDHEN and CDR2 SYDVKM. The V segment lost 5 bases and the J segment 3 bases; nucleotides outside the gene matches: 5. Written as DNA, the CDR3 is TGTGCCAGCAGTCATGGGACAGGGGGGTACTATGGCTACACCTTC. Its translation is CASSHGTGGYYGYTF.

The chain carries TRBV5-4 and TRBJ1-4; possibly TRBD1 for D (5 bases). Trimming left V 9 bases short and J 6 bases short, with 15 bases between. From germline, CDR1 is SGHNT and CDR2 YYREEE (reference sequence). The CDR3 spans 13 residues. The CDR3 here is CATRGSFDEKLFF. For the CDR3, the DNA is TGTGCCACCCGGGGGAGTTTTGATGAAAAACTGTTTTTT.

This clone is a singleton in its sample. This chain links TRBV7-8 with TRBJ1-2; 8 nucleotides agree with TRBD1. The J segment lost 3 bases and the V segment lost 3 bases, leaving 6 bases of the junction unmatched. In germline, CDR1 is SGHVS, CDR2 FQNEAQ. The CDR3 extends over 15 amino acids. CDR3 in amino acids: CASSFRDRGYYGYTF. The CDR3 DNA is TGTGCCAGCAGCTTCCGAGACAGGGGCTACTATGGCTACACCTTC.

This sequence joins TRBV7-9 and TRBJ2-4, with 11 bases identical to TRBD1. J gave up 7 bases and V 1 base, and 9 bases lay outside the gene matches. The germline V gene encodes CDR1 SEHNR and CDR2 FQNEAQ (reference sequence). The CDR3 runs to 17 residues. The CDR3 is CASSLDRTGGSENIQYF. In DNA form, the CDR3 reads TGTGCCAGCAGCTTAGATAGGACAGGGGGCAGTGAGAACATTCAGTACTTC.

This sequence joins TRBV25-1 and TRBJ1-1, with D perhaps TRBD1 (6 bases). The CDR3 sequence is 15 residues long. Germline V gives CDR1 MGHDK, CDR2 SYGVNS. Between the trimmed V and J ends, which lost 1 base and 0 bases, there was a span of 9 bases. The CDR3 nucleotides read TGTGCCAGCAGTGAATCCTGGACAGTGAACACTGAAGCTTTCTTT. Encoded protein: CASSESWTVNTEAFF.

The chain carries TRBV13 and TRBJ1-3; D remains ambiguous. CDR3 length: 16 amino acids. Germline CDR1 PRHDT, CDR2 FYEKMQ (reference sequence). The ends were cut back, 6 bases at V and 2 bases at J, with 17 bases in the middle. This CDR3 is CASRERGHGAGNTIYF. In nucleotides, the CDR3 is TGTGCCAGCAGGGAAAGAGGCCACGGGGCTGGAAACACCATATATTTT.

CDR3 coding DNA: TGTGCCAGCAGCTATGGACAGGTTGAAAAGCCCCAGCATTTT. This sequence encodes CASSYGQVEKPQHF. The chain employs TRBV7-9 and TRBJ1-5; 7 positions agree with TRBD1. CDR3 length equals 14 residues. Germline V gene sequence: CDR1 SEHNR, CDR2 FQNEAQ (reference sequence). V lost 4 bases and J lost 8; bases outside the gene matches: 8. Based on the CDR3 plus reference TRBV7-9 and TRBJ1-5, the full variable domain is DTGVSQNPRHKITKRGQNVTFRCDPISEHNRLYWYRQTLGQGPEFLTYFQNEAQLEKSRLLSDRFSAERPKGSFSTLEIQRTEQGDSAMYLCASSYGQVEKPQHFGDGTRLSIL.

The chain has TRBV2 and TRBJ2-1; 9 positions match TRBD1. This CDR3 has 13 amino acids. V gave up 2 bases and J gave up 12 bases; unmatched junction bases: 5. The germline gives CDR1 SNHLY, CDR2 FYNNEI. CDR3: CASSETGGPSQFF. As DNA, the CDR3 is TGTGCCAGCAGTGAAACAGGGGGCCCGTCGCAGTTCTTC.